These T cell receptor beta chains were read from a single sample in a study of blood T cell repertoires in COVID-19. TCRdb's table, derived via immunoSEQ multiplex PCR, lists solely in-frame clones and lacks some. The data hold about 250,000 clones, with 70% to 90% observed a single time. The specimen was PBMCs or T cells enriched from blood (not recorded which). The receptors come from a woman aged 45-65 years who had been exposed to COVID-19. CDR3s include the opening cysteine and the closing phenylalanine or tryptophan. A D gene is named only where the DNA matches it firmly. Clone size appears in some rows only: once, few, many, or a class for an expanded clone.

d_call,j_call,v_call,clone_size,cdr3_nt,cdr3_aa
-,TRBJ1-2,TRBV5-1,-,TGCGCCAGCAGCTTGGACGGTTATAGCTATGGCTACACCTTC,CASSLDGYSYGYTF
-,TRBJ2-1,TRBV7-9,-,TGTGCCAGCAGCTGGGGCGCGGGGATGGATGAGCAGTTCTTC,CASSWGAGMDEQFF
-,TRBJ2-2,TRBV2,-,TGTGCCAGCATACCCAGGGGAGGGACCGGGGAGCTGTTTTTT,CASIPRGGTGELFF
TRBD1,TRBJ2-3,TRBV18,-,TGTGCCAGCTCGCCGGACAGGGGCATAGATACGCAGTATTTT,CASSPDRGIDTQYF
TRBD2,TRBJ2-7,TRBV6-2/TRBV6-3,-,TGTGCCAGCAGCCCTATAGCGGGGGGCCTATCCTACGAGCAGTACTTC,CASSPIAGGLSYEQYF
TRBD2,TRBJ2-1,TRBV30,-,TGTGCCTGGGCGGCGGGGGACTACAATGAGCAGTTCTTC,CAWAAGDYNEQFF
-,TRBJ2-5,TRBV15,-,TGTGCCACCAGCAGAGGCCAGGCGGGGGCAGAGACCCAGTACTTC,CATSRGQAGAETQYF
-,TRBJ1-1,TRBV5-1,-,TGCGCCAGCAGCTTGGATGTCCAGGGGCGCCGGGAGAACACTGAAGCTTTCTTT,CASSLDVQGRRENTEAFF
-,TRBJ1-1,TRBV9,many,TGTGCCAGCAGCCCAACGATTAACCTCGGGGTGAACACTGAAGCTTTCTTT,CASSPTINLGVNTEAFF
-,TRBJ1-2,TRBV12-3/TRBV12-4,-,TGTGCCAGCAGTCTAGGGCCTCCCTACACCTTC,CASSLGPPYTF
-,TRBJ2-7,TRBV7-2,-,TGTGCCAGCAGTTTTAACTCCGGACAGCTAGGGGGTTCGGAGCAGTACTTC,CASSFNSGQLGGSEQYF
TRBD1,TRBJ1-2,TRBV3-1/TRBV3-2,-,TGTGCCGGCAGCAGACGACAGGGTGGCTATGGCTACACCTTC,CAGSRRQGGYGYTF
-,TRBJ2-1,TRBV13,-,TGTGCCAGCAGCTTAGGGAGAGACAATGAGCAGTTCTTC,CASSLGRDNEQFF
TRBD1,TRBJ1-1,TRBV9,once,TGTGCCAGCAGCCCAGAGGTAGGGGGCCACACTGAAGCTTTCTTT,CASSPEVGGHTEAFF
TRBD1,TRBJ1-2,TRBV11-2,-,TGTGCCAGCAGCTTAATCAACCGGGACAGGGTCGGGTACACCTTC,CASSLINRDRVGYTF
TRBD2,TRBJ2-3,TRBV7-6,-,TGTGCCAGCAGCCCGAGGAGCGGGGGGGCCACAGATACGCAGTATTTT,CASSPRSGGATDTQYF
TRBD1,TRBJ1-1,TRBV2,-,TGTGCCAGCAGGATACAGGGGAGGAACACTGAAGCTTTCTTT,CASRIQGRNTEAFF
-,TRBJ1-2,TRBV9,few,TGTGCCAGCAGCTCCCTAAGGGAGGGCCCCTTCTATGGCTACACCTTC,CASSSLREGPFYGYTF
TRBD1,TRBJ2-2,TRBV18,-,TGTGCCAGCTCACCTCTTGGACAGGGATCGACCGGGGAGCTGTTTTTT,CASSPLGQGSTGELFF
-,TRBJ1-3,TRBV4-2,few,TGTGCCAGCAGCCAAGATCAGTCAAGAAACACCATATATTTT,CASSQDQSRNTIYF
TRBD1,TRBJ2-7,TRBV18,-,TGTGCCAGCTCATTGGGACAGGTTTACGAGCAGTACTTC,CASSLGQVYEQYF
TRBD2,TRBJ2-7,TRBV19,-,TGTGCCAGTAGCCCACCCGGGGGGAGCTCCTACGAGCAGTACTTC,CASSPPGGSSYEQYF
TRBD2,TRBJ2-7,TRBV2,-,TGTGCCAGCAGTGCAGCGGGGGGTGGGTACGAGCAGTACTTC,CASSAAGGGYEQYF
-,TRBJ1-1,TRBV5-5,-,TGTGCCAGCAGCTCCTACACTGAAGCTTTCTTT,CASSSYTEAFF
-,TRBJ2-7,TRBV21-1,once,TGTGCCAGCAGCAAAGTATCGGGGGTACTCTACGAGCAGTACTTC,CASSKVSGVLYEQYF
TRBD2,TRBJ2-1,TRBV7-9,-,TGTGCCAGTAAAGGGGGACTAGCGGGATCCTACAATGAGCAGTTCTTC,CASKGGLAGSYNEQFF
TRBD1,TRBJ1-4,TRBV7-8,-,TGTGCCAGCAGCCCCGGAATCGGGACAGGGGGCTTAGAAAAACTGTTTTTT,CASSPGIGTGGLEKLFF
-,TRBJ2-1,TRBV11-3,-,TGTGCCAGCACCACGTGCGGGCCGGTCTACAATGAGCAGTTCTTC,CASTTCGPVYNEQFF
-,TRBJ1-6,TRBV3-1/TRBV3-2,-,TGTGCCAGCAGCCAGCAGGCCAGGGATTCACCCCTCCACTTT,CASSQQARDSPLHF
-,TRBJ1-4,TRBV3-1/TRBV3-2,-,TGTGCCAGCAGCCAACCCGGACAGATGAAACTGTTTTTT,CASSQPGQMKLFF
-,TRBJ1-5,TRBV29-1,-,TGCAGCGTTGCCATTGACGCGGGACAGCCCCAGCATTTT,CSVAIDAGQPQHF
-,TRBJ2-3,TRBV9,-,TGTGCCAGCAGCACCTCGGGACTCCCGCGAGATACGCAGTATTTT,CASSTSGLPRDTQYF
-,TRBJ1-2,TRBV11-1,-,TGTGCCAGCAGCTTAGTCAATAACTATGGCTACACCTTC,CASSLVNNYGYTF
-,TRBJ1-6,TRBV10-2,-,TGCGCCAGCAGTGTTAGACGGCCCGGGGTTGAGGATTCACCCCTCCACTTT,CASSVRRPGVEDSPLHF
TRBD2,TRBJ2-2,TRBV5-1,once,TGCGCCAGCAGCCGCGACCCGAAAAGAACTAGCGGGGGGTACACCGGGGAGCTGTTTTTT,CASSRDPKRTSGGYTGELFF
TRBD2,TRBJ2-1,TRBV19,-,TGTGCCAGTAGTATAGGTACTAGCGGGGACAATGAGCAGTTCTTC,CASSIGTSGDNEQFF
-,TRBJ2-3,TRBV9,-,TGTGCCAGCAGCGCCGCGAGGGGGTCTAAGAATACGCAGTATTTT,CASSAARGSKNTQYF
-,TRBJ1-1,TRBV29-1,once,TGCAGCGTCGCCCCAGAGAACACTGAAGCTTTCTTT,CSVAPENTEAFF
TRBD1,TRBJ1-2,TRBV6-1,-,TGTGCCAGCAGTGAAGCAAGGGGGCTGGGCTACACCTTC,CASSEARGLGYTF
-,TRBJ1-2,TRBV4-3,few,TGCGCCAGCAGCCTCGGGACGGAGGGTGCCTATGGCTACACCTTC,CASSLGTEGAYGYTF
-,TRBJ2-1,TRBV2,-,TGTGCCAGCAGTCTAACAGGGCATGAGCAGTTCTTC,CASSLTGHEQFF
-,TRBJ2-7,TRBV29-1,-,TGCAGCGCCATGAGCGGACGGGCCCCGTGGGAGCAGTACTTC,CSAMSGRAPWEQYF
TRBD1,TRBJ1-6,TRBV5-1,-,TGCGCCAGCAGCTTGTGGACCGGGACAGGGGAATCACCCCTCCACTTT,CASSLWTGTGESPLHF
-,TRBJ2-3,TRBV5-4,-,TGTGCCAGCAGCTTGGGACTCGTCGGGGATACGCAGTATTTT,CASSLGLVGDTQYF
-,TRBJ2-7,TRBV7-9,-,TGTGCCAGCAGCTTAAGGGGGAACCACGAGCAGTACTTC,CASSLRGNHEQYF